A single sample is the source of the 9 T cell receptor beta chains below, sequenced in a study of OX40 agonist ivuxolimab in advanced cancers. Only in-frame clones appear in the TCRdb table, and some are missing; sequencing was by immunoSEQ multiplex PCR. The sample contains about 15,000 clones, over 80% of which appear only once. The sequencing here drew on CD4+ or CD8+ T cells sorted from blood, taken in a trial of the OX40 agonist ivuxolimab. These receptors were taken from an adult with an advanced solid tumor such as melanoma, head and neck, liver or kidney cancer.

J is TRBJ2-4 and V is TRBV28; 13 positions match TRBD2. There are 20 residues in the CDR3. The V gene's germline CDR1 is MDHEN and CDR2 SYDVKM. The V gene end was trimmed by 4 bases and the J gene end by 0 bases; junction bases not matched to a gene: 12. The DNA for the CDR3 is TGTGCCAGCAGTTCATCCGGACTAGCGGGAGTCGATTTAGCCAAAAACATTCAGTACTTC. Protein: CASSSSGLAGVDLAKNIQYF.

J is TRBJ1-2 and V is TRBV4-1; maybe TRBD1 (5 bases). This CDR3 comprises 15 residues. Trimming took 1 base from V and 4 from J, leaving 13 bases between them. The germline gives CDR1 MGHRA, CDR2 YSYEKL. CDR3 DNA: TGCGCCAGCAGCCAAGTTAGTCCGGGGACCTATGGCTACACCTTC. This codes for CASSQVSPGTYGYTF.

This clone has only one observation. The chain joins TRBV4-3 to TRBJ2-7, with TRBD1 identical over 8 bases. V lost 0 bases and J lost 6; bases outside the gene matches: 10. CDR3 length equals 16 residues. The germline gives CDR1 LGHNA, CDR2 YSLEER. This chain's CDR3 is CASSQEMGTGLREQYF. The CDR3 DNA sequence: TGCGCCAGCAGCCAAGAAATGGGGACAGGTCTTCGCGAGCAGTACTTC.

This clone has just one count. This rearrangement joins TRBV5-8 to TRBJ2-7; D might be TRBD1 (6 bases). Per germline, CDR1 SGHTS and CDR2 YDEGEE. The V and J ends lost 7 bases and 7 bases respectively, with 12 bases between them. CDR3 length equals 11 residues. The CDR3 DNA reads as TGTGCCAGCTTTGGGGGCGGGGAGCAGTACTTC. Protein product: CASFGGGEQYF. Full variable domain (outside the CDR3, taken from reference TRBV5-8 and TRBJ2-7): EAGVTQSPTHLIKTRGQQATLRCSPISGHTSVYWYQQALGLGLQFLLWYDEGEERNRGNFPPRFSGRQFPNYSSELNVNALELEDSALYLCASFGGGEQYFGPGTRLTVT.

The sample holds a few counts of this clone. The CDR3 nucleotides are TGTGCCAGCAGCTCTTCCGGGACTAGCTTTTCTACGCAGTATTTT. It yields the protein CASSSSGTSFSTQYF. J is TRBJ2-3 and V is TRBV5-6, with 9 bases lining up with TRBD2. The germline CDR1 and CDR2 sequences are SGHDT and YYEEEE. The CDR3 has 15 amino acids. J gave up 8 bases and V 3 bases, and 10 bases lay outside the gene matches.

This chain uses TRBV2 with TRBJ2-5; 7 nucleotides align to TRBD2. Germline V gives CDR1 SNHLY, CDR2 FYNNEI. V gave up 7 bases and J gave up 0 bases; unmatched junction bases: 5. This CDR3 region has 14 residues. CDR3 sequence (DNA): TGTGCCAGCATTCCCGGGAGGAACCAAGAGACCCAGTACTTC. This translates into CASIPGRNQETQYF.

This sequence joins TRBV5-6 and TRBJ1-3; no reliable D call. The CDR3 totals 12 residues. Germline V gene sequence: CDR1 SGHDT, CDR2 YYEEEE. V was shortened by 7 bases and J by 0 bases, with 5 bases between the two germline ends. CDR3 nucleotides: TGTGCCAGCGAGGGCTCTGGAAACACCATATATTTT. Encoded protein: CASEGSGNTIYF.

This chain joins TRBV19 and TRBJ2-2; possibly TRBD2 for D (5 bases). The CDR3 extends over 17 amino acids. Germline CDR1 reads LNHDA; CDR2 reads SQIVND (reference sequence). V shed 3 bases and J shed 7 bases, with 21 bases lying between them. The CDR3 region has the DNA TGTGCCAGTAGTATCCTCGGAGGATCAACCTGGGGCGGGGAGCTGTTTTTT. Translation gives CASSILGGSTWGGELFF.

The genes are TRBV4-1 and TRBJ2-5, with D unclear. Trimming left V 0 bases short and J 1 base short, with 12 bases between. The CDR3 contains 16 residues. The V gene's germline CDR1 is MGHRA and CDR2 YSYEKL. CDR3 sequence: CASSQDPGAVQETQYF. The CDR3 coding sequence is TGCGCCAGCAGCCAAGATCCCGGTGCCGTCCAAGAGACCCAGTACTTC.